These 12 T cell receptor beta chains originate from one sample sequenced in a study of T cell changes during pregnancy in multiple sclerosis. The data were produced by immunoSEQ multiplex PCR, yet TCRdb's version contains in-frame clones alone and is incomplete. The sample holds 40,000 to 50,000 clones, about 94% seen once. The sequencing here drew on CD8+ T cells from peripheral blood mononuclear cells, taken in the third trimester of pregnancy. Every receptor here comes from a female donor with multiple sclerosis, enrolled in a pregnancy study.

The chain is built from TRBV6-6 and TRBJ1-2, with 11 bases fitting TRBD1. The CDR3 is 15 amino acids. V lost 5 bases, J lost 4 bases, and 6 bases stayed unmatched. The germline V gene has CDR1 MNHNY and CDR2 SVGAGI (reference sequence). The CDR3 reads CASSMDRGRLYGYTF. The CDR3 region has the DNA TGTGCCAGCAGTATGGACAGGGGGCGACTCTATGGCTACACCTTC.

The rearrangement joins TRBV13 to TRBJ2-3, with 10 bases aligning to TRBD2. Losses at the gene ends were 4 bases for V and 13 bases for J; bases not matched to a gene: 5. Germline CDR1 PRHDT, CDR2 FYEKMQ (reference sequence). The CDR3 contains 12 residues. The CDR3 coding sequence is TGTGCCAGCAGCTCCGACGGGACTAGCGAGTATTTT. Amino acids: CASSSDGTSEYF.

The chain employs TRBV28 and TRBJ1-2; 9 positions match TRBD1. The CDR3 contains 13 residues. Germline loops: CDR1 MDHEN, CDR2 SYDVKM. Trimming cost V 6 bases and J 7 bases; bases outside gene matches: 6. The CDR3 DNA reads TGTGCCAGCAGCCAGGGACAGGGATCTGGCTACACCTTC. This sequence encodes CASSQGQGSGYTF.

The V gene is TRBV18, the J gene TRBJ2-7, with D possibly TRBD2 on 6 matching bases. The V gene's germline CDR1 is KGHSH and CDR2 LQKENI. Deletions cut 3 bases from V and 1 base from J, with 31 bases between. The CDR3 covers 21 residues. As DNA, the CDR3 is TGTGCCAGCTCACCCCGGCTTTGGGGGGAGCTCAAGAATACACGGTCCTACGAGCAGTACTTC. Its protein product is CASSPRLWGELKNTRSYEQYF.

This chain connects TRBV5-3 to TRBJ2-1; 12 nucleotides agree with TRBD2. TRBV5-3 is an ORF for which the function is uncertain. This CDR3 has 16 amino acids. The V and J ends lost 0 bases and 5 bases, in that order; junction bases with no gene match: 3. The CDR3 here is CARSLGLAGENNEQFF. The CDR3 DNA reads TGTGCCAGAAGCTTGGGACTAGCGGGGGAGAACAATGAGCAGTTCTTC.

The chain carries TRBV10-3 and TRBJ2-3, with TRBD1 matching 9 bases. The junction had 3 bases not matched to a gene; V was cut back by 6 bases and J by 2 bases. The CDR3 sequence is 14 residues long. Germline assignment: CDR1 ENHRY and CDR2 SYGVKD. Here the CDR3 reads CAISRTGDTDTQYF. The CDR3, as DNA: TGTGCCATCAGCCGGACAGGGGACACAGATACGCAGTATTTT.

The CDR3 bases are TGTGCCAGTAGTATGGTGGCTGCCAATGAGCAGTTCTTC. Amino acid sequence: CASSMVAANEQFF. The chain couples TRBV19 to TRBJ2-1; D unresolved. Trimming removed 3 bases at V and 6 bases at J, with 9 bases between. CDR1 LNHDA and CDR2 SQIVND come from the germline V gene (reference sequence). This CDR3 is 13 amino acids long.

V is TRBV5-4 and J is TRBJ2-1; 14 bases match TRBD2. This CDR3 has 16 residues. V shed 4 bases and J 8 bases; nucleotides not matched to a gene: 8. CDR1 and CDR2 from the germline V gene are SGHNT and YYREEE (reference sequence). The CDR3 here is CASSHGTSGSGYEQFF. CDR3 DNA: TGTGCCAGCAGCCACGGGACTAGCGGGAGTGGGTATGAGCAGTTCTTC.

This clone was seen just once. The J gene is TRBJ2-7, the V gene TRBV6-1, with TRBD2 matching over 8 bases. The V gene end was trimmed by 8 bases and the J gene end by 1 base; junction bases not matched to a gene: 10. This CDR3 has 15 amino acids. Germline loops: CDR1 MNHNS, CDR2 SASEGT. The CDR3 here is CASSTEASGSYEQYF. CDR3 nucleotides: TGTGCCAGCTCCACCGAGGCTAGCGGGTCCTACGAGCAGTACTTC.

The chain combines TRBV7-9 with TRBJ2-1; D remains unclear. Looked up from germline, CDR1 is SEHNR and CDR2 is FQNEAQ (reference sequence). With 4 bases removed from V and 4 bases from J, the gap between germline ends came to 5 bases. The CDR3 consists of 12 residues. CDR3 amino acids: CASSSPYNEQFF. As DNA, the CDR3 is TGTGCCAGCAGCTCCCCTTACAATGAGCAGTTCTTC. Drawing the rest from reference TRBV7-9 and TRBJ2-1, the complete variable domain is DTGVSQNPRHKITKRGQNVTFRCDPISEHNRLYWYRQTLGQGPEFLTYFQNEAQLEKSRLLSDRFSAERPKGSFSTLEIQRTEQGDSAMYLCASSSPYNEQFFGPGTRLTVL.

The chain uses TRBV11-2 and TRBJ1-1, with D possibly being TRBD1 (5 bases). The CDR3 runs 15 residues. Germline V gene sequence: CDR1 SGHAT, CDR2 FQNNGV. The ends were cut back, 2 bases at V and 4 bases at J, with 14 bases in the middle. CDR3 loop: CASSLFVVGGTEAFF. The CDR3 DNA follows: TGTGCCAGCAGCTTATTCGTTGTGGGGGGCACTGAAGCTTTCTTT.

The J gene is TRBJ1-2, the V gene TRBV28; D is unresolved. Germline V gene sequence: CDR1 MDHEN, CDR2 SYDVKM. The CDR3 is 15 amino acids. Deletions cut 6 bases from V and 2 bases from J, with 16 bases between. The chain's CDR3 is CASSKSGNWNYGYTF. The CDR3 coding sequence is TGTGCCAGCAGCAAATCGGGGAATTGGAACTATGGCTACACCTTC.